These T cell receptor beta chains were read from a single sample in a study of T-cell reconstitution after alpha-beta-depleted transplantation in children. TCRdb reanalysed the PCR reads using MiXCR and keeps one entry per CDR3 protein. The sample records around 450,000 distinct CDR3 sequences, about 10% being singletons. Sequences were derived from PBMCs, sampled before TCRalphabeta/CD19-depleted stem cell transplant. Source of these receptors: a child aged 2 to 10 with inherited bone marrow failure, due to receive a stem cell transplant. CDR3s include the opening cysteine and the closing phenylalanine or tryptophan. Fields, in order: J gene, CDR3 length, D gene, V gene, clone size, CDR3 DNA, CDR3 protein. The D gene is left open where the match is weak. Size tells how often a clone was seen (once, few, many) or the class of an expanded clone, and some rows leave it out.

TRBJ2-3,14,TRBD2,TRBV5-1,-,TGCGCCAGCAGCTTGGATAGCGGGGCCGATACGCAGTATTTT,CASSLDSGADTQYF
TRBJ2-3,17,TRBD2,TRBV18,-,TGTGCCAGCTCACCACGCGGGACTAGCGGGACCACAGATACGCAGTATTTT,CASSPRGTSGTTDTQYF
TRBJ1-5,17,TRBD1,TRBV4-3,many,TGCGCCAGCAGCCGACAACAGGGGGAAGTAAGTAATCAGCCCCAGCATTTT,CASSRQQGEVSNQPQHF
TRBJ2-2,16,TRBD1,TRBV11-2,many,TGTGCCAGCAGGTTCAATCCGACAGGGGTCACCGGGGAGCTGTTTTTT,CASRFNPTGVTGELFF
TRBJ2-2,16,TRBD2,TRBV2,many,TGTGCCAGCAGTGATTTGGGGACTATGAACACCGGGGAGCTGTTTTTT,CASSDLGTMNTGELFF
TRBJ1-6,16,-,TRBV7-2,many,TGTGCCAGCAGCTTAGTTAGGGGGTGGGCCAATTCACCCCTCCACTTT,CASSLVRGWANSPLHF
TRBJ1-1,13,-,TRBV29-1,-,TGCAGCGTTCGACCCAGGTACCACACTGAAGCTTTCTTT,CSVRPRYHTEAFF
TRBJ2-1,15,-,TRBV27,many,TGTGCCAGCAGTTCCGATCAAAACAGGGTCAATGAGCAGTTCTTC,CASSSDQNRVNEQFF
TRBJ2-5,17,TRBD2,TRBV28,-,TGTGCCAGCAGCTTCGCTCGGGTACTAGCGGCACAAGAGACCCAGTACTTC,CASSFARVLAAQETQYF
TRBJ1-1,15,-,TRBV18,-,TGTGCCAGCTCAGGCGCGGCCTCAACTTACACTGAAGCTTTCTTT,CASSGAASTYTEAFF
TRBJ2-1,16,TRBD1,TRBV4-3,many,TGCGCCAGCAGCCAAGAGGGACAGGGCTCCTACAATGAGCAGTTCTTC,CASSQEGQGSYNEQFF
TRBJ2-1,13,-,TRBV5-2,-,TGTGCCATGGGCCCCGGGCCTAGCGGTAAGCAGTTCTTC,CAMGPGPSGKQFF
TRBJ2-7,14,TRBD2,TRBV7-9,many,TGTGCCAGCAGTCCGGGACTAGTAGCGTACGAGCAGTACTTC,CASSPGLVAYEQYF
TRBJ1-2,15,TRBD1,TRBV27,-,TGTGCCAGCAGTTTATCTTCCGGACAGGGCTATGGCTACACCTTC,CASSLSSGQGYGYTF
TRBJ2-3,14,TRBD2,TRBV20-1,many,TGCAGTGCTAGTTGGCTAGCGGAAACAGATACGCAGTATTTT,CSASWLAETDTQYF
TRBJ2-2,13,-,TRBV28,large,TGTGCCAGCAGTCCTCGGGGGCCCGGGGAGCTGTTTTTT,CASSPRGPGELFF
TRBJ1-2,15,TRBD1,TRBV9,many,TGTGCCAGCAGCGACAAGACAGGGGGCGTCTATGGCTACACCTTC,CASSDKTGGVYGYTF
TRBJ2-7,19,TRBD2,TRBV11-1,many,TGTGCCAGCAGCCCTAGATTTGGACTAGCGGTGGGAGGGGCCTACGAGCAGTACTTC,CASSPRFGLAVGGAYEQYF
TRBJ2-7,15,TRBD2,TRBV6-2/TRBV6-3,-,TGTGCCAGCAGCCAGCGGGAGGGCTTCGGCCTCGAGCAGTACTTC,CASSQREGFGLEQYF
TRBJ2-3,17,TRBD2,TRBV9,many,TGTGCCAGCAGCGTTAGACAACTAGCGGGAGGGTCTGTTACGCAGTATTTT,CASSVRQLAGGSVTQYF
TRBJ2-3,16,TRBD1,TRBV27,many,TGTGCCAGCAGACTGAACAGGGGGCTGGCCACAGATACGCAGTATTTT,CASRLNRGLATDTQYF
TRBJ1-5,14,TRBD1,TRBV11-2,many,TGTGCCAGCAGCTTCGGGACAGGGACTCAGCCCCAGCATTTT,CASSFGTGTQPQHF
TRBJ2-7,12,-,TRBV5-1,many,TGCGCCAGCAGCTGGGACGCCTACGAGCAGTACTTC,CASSWDAYEQYF
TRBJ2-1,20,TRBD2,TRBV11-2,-,TGTGCCAGCAGCTTGGGGCCGCGACTAGCGGGAGCTGAAACCTACAATGACCAGTTCTTC,CASSLGPRLAGAETYNDQFF
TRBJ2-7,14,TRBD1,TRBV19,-,TGTGCCAGTAGTAGGGACAGCCACTCCTACGAGCTGTACTTC,CASSRDSHSYELYF
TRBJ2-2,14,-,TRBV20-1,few,TGCAGTGCTAGAGATCTGGACTACACCGGGGAGCTGTTTTTT,CSARDLDYTGELFF
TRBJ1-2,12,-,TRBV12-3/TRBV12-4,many,TGTGCCAGCAGTTTTTATGTGGATGGCTACACCTTC,CASSFYVDGYTF
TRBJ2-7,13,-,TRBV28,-,TGTGCCAGCAGTTTCCTCAGGGGTTACGAGCAGTACTTC,CASSFLRGYEQYF
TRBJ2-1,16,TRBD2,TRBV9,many,TGTGCCAGCAGCGTGATGGCGGGAGAGGCCTACAATGAGCAGTTCTTC,CASSVMAGEAYNEQFF
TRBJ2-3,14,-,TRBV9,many,TGTGCCAGCAGCCTAGAGTGGGCCCGGGATACGCAGTATTTT,CASSLEWARDTQYF
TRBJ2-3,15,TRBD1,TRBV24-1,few,TGTGCCACCAGTGATCCGGACAGGGTCGGAAATACGCAGTATTTT,CATSDPDRVGNTQYF
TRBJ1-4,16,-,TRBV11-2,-,TGTGCCAGCAGCTCACTCCGGGGGAAAAAAAATGAAAAACTGTTTTTT,CASSSLRGKKNEKLFF
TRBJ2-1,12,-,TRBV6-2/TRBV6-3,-,TGTGCCAGCAGTTACCTAAACAATGAGCAGTTCTTC,CASSYLNNEQFF
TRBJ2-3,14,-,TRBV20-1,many,TGCAGTGCTAGAGATCCAGCTGGGGCGGATACGCAGTATTTT,CSARDPAGADTQYF
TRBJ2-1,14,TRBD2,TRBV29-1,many,TGCAGCGTTGAGACTAGCGGGAGGGCCGATGAGCAGTTCTTC,CSVETSGRADEQFF
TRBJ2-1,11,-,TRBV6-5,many,TGTGCCAGCAGGACGGGGGATGAGCAGTTCTTC,CASRTGDEQFF
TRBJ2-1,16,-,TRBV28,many,TGTGCCAGCAGTTTTATATTGGGGTTTTCCTACAATGAGCAGTTCTTC,CASSFILGFSYNEQFF
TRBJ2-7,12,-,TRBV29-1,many,TGCAGCGTTGTTAAGGGCCCCTACGAGCAGTACTTC,CSVVKGPYEQYF
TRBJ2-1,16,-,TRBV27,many,TGTGCCAGCACCCTTACCATAGCGGAGCCTTACAATGAGCAGTTCTTC,CASTLTIAEPYNEQFF
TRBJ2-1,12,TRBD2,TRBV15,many,TGTGCCACCACCCGACCCGGGACTAGCCCGTTCTTC,CATTRPGTSPFF
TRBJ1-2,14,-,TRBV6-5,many,TGTGCCAGCAGTTACAGGGAGGGGTACTATGGCTACACCTTC,CASSYREGYYGYTF
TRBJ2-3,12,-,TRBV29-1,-,TGCAGCGTACCCGGGCCCACAGATACGCAGTATTTT,CSVPGPTDTQYF